This TCR beta chain stems from a study of graft-versus-host responses after intestinal transplantation. Study-wide context: Recipients across the board were started on anti-thymocyte globulin induction, then kept on tacrolimus and steroids for approximately three years. Findings and caveats of the study: Early declines in HvG clones that occurred post-transplant were associated with peak circulating GvH clone levels. Recipient-marrow GvH clones were detected, some having first appeared in ileum or blood.

Using immunoSEQ multiplex PCR, the repertoire was profiled, and TCRdb retains in-frame clones only, with some absent. The profile covers some 70,000 clones, with 80% to 95% appearing a single time and approximately 6.9% taken by the ten largest. Sampling of post-transplant bone marrow used the posterior iliac crest or another site. V was pared by 5 bases and J by 3 bases, with 11 bases between. The CDR3 extends over 13 amino acids. From germline, CDR1 is MNHEY and CDR2 SMNVEV (reference sequence). Remarks on this clone: The antigen is unknown.

The clonotype was recovered from a human patient who received an intestinal transplant, so some T cells may come from the graft donor. Sample: bone marrow, taken around 730 days after intestinal transplantation. The chain employs TRBV27 and TRBJ2-7, with D maybe TRBD1 (6 bases). The CDR3 loop is CASSPGHGYEQYF. In nucleotides, the CDR3 is TGTGCCAGCAGTCCGGGACATGGCTACGAGCAGTACTTC.